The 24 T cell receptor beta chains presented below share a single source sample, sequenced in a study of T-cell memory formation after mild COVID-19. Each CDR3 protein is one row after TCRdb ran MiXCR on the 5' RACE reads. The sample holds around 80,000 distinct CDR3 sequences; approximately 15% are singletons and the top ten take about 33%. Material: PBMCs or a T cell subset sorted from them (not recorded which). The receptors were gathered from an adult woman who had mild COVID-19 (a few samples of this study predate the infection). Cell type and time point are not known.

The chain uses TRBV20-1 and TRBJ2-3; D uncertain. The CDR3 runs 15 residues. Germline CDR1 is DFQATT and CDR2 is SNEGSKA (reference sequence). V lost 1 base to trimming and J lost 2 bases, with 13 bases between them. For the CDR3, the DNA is TGCAGTGCTAGAGCTAGACTGGCCCTCACAGATACGCAGTATTTT. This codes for CSARARLALTDTQYF.

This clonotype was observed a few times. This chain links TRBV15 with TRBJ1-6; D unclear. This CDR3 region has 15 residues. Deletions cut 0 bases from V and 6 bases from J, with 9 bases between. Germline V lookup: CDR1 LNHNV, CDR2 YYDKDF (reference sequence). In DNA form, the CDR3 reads TGTGCCACCAGCAGAGATAGGCAGAGTAATTCACCCCTCCACTTT. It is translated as CATSRDRQSNSPLHF.

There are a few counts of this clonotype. The CDR3 loop reads CSVDLAGPNTGELFF. Written as DNA, the CDR3 is TGCAGCGTGGATTTAGCGGGACCGAACACCGGGGAGCTGTTTTTT. The chain recombines TRBV29-1 with TRBJ2-2, with 8 nucleotides matching TRBD2. Germline CDR1 reads SQVTM; CDR2 reads ANQGSEA. The CDR3 consists of 15 residues. Losses at the gene ends were 6 bases for V and 0 bases for J; bases not matched to a gene: 6.

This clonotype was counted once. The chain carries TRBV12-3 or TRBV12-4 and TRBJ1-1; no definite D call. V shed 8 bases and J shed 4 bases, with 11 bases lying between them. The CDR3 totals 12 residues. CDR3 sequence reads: CASLAVGTEAFF. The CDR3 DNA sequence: TGTGCCAGCCTTGCGGTCGGCACTGAAGCTTTCTTT.

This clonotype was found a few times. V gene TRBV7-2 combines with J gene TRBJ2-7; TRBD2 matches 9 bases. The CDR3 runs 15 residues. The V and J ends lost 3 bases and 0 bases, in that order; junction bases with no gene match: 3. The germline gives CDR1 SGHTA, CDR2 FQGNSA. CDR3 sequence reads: CASSLERGDSYEQYF. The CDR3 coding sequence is TGTGCCAGCAGCTTGGAGCGGGGGGACTCCTACGAGCAGTACTTC.

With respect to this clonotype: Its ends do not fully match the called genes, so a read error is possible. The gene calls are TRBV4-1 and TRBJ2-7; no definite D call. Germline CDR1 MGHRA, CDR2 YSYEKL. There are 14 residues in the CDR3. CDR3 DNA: TGCGCCAACAGCCAAGAGAGAGGTTCGTACGAGCAGTACTTC. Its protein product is CANSQERGSYEQYF.

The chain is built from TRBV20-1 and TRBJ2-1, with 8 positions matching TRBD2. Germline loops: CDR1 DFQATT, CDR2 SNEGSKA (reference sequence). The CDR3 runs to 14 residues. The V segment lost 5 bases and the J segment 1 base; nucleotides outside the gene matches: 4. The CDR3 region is CSAHAGGSYNEQFF. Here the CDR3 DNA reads TGCAGTGCTCACGCGGGAGGTTCCTACAATGAGCAGTTCTTC.

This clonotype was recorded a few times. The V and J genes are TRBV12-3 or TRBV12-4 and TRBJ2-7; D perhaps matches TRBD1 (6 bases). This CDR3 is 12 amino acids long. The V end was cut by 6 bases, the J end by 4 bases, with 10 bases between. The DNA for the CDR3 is TGTGCCAGCAGCCGGACAGCTTACGAGCAGTACTTC. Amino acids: CASSRTAYEQYF.

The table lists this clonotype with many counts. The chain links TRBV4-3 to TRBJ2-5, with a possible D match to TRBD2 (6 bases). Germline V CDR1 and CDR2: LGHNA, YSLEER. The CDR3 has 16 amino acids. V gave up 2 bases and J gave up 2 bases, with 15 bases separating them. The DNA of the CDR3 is TGCGCCAGCAGCCAATCGAGACCGGGGGATCAAGAGACCCAGTACTTC. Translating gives CASSQSRPGDQETQYF.

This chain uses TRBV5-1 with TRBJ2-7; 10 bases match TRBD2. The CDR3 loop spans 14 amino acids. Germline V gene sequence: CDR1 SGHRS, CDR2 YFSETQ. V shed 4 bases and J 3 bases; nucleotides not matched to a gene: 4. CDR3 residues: CASSPRTSGYEQYF. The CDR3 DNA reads TGCGCCAGCAGCCCGAGGACTAGCGGCTACGAGCAGTACTTC.

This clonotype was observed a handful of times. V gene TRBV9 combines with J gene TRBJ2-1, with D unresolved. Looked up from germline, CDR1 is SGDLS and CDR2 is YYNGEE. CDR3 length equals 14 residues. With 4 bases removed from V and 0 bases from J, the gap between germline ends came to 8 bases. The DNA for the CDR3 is TGTGCCAGCAGCCCTCGCGGCTCCTACAATGAGCAGTTCTTC. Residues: CASSPRGSYNEQFF.

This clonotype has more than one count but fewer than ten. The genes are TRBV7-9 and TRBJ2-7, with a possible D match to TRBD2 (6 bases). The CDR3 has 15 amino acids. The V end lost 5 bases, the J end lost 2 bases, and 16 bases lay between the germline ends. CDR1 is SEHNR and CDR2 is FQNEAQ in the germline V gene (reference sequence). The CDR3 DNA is TGTGCCAGCAGCCCGAAGGCGGAGGGAGCCTACGAGCAGTACTTC. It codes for CASSPKAEGAYEQYF.

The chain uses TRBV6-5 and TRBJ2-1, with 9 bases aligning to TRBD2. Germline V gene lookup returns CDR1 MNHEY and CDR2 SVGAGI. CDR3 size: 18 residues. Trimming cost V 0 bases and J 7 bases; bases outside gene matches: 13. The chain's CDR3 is CASSYSRASGARWNEQFF. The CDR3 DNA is TGTGCCAGCAGTTACTCCAGGGCTAGCGGGGCACGGTGGAATGAGCAGTTCTTC.

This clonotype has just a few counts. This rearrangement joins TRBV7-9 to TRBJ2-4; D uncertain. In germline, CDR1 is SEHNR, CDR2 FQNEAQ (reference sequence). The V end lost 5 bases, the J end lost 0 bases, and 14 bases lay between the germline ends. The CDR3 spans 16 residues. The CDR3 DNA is TGTGCCAGCAGCACTGATCACGGGCTAGCCAAAAACATTCAGTACTTC. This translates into CASSTDHGLAKNIQYF.

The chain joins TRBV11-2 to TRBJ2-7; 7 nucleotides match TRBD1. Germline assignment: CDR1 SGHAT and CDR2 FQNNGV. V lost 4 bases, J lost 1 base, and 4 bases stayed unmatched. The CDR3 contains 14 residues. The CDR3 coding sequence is TGTGCCAGCAGCTCTTACAGGGGATCCTACGAGCAGTACTTC. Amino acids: CASSSYRGSYEQYF.

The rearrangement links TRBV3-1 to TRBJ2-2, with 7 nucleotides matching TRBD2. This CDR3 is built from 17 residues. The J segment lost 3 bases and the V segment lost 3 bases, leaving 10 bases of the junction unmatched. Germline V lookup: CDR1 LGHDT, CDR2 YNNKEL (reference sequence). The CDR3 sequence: CASSHGDGRFDTGELFF. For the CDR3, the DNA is TGTGCCAGCAGCCACGGTGACGGGAGGTTTGACACCGGGGAGCTGTTTTTT.

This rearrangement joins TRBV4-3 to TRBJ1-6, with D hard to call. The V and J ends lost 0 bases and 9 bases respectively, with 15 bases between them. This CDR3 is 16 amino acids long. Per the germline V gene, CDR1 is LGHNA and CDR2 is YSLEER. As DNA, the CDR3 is TGCGCCAGCAGCCAAGATCGGGCCTCTAGCGGTTCACCCCTCCACTTT. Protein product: CASSQDRASSGSPLHF.

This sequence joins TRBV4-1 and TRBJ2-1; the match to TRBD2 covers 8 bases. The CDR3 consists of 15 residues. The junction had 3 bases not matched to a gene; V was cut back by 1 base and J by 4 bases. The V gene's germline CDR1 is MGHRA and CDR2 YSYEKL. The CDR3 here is CASSQGRGGYNEQFF. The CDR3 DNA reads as TGCGCCAGCAGCCAAGGTCGGGGGGGGTACAATGAGCAGTTCTTC.

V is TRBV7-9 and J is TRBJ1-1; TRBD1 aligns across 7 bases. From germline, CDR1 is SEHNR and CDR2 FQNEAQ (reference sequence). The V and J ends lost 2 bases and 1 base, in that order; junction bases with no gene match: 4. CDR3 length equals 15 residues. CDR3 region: CASSLLGTANTEAFF. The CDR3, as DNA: TGTGCCAGCAGCTTATTAGGGACAGCGAACACTGAAGCTTTCTTT.

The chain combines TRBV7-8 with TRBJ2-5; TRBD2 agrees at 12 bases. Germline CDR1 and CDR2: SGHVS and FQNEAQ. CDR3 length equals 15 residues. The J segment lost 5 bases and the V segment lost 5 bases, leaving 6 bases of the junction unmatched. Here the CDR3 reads CASSIRTSGVETQYF. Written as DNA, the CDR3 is TGTGCCAGCAGCATCCGGACTAGCGGGGTGGAGACCCAGTACTTC.

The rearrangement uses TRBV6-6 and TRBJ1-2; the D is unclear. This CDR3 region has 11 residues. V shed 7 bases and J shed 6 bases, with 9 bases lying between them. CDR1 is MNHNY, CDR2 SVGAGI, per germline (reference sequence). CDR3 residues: CASMMADGYTF. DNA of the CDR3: TGTGCCAGCATGATGGCGGATGGCTACACCTTC.

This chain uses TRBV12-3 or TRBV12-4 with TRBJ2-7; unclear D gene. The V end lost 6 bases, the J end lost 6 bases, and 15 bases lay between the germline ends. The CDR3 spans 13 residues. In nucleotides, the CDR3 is TGTGCCAGCAGCCTGGGTCTGGTGACCGAGCAGTACTTC. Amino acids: CASSLGLVTEQYF.

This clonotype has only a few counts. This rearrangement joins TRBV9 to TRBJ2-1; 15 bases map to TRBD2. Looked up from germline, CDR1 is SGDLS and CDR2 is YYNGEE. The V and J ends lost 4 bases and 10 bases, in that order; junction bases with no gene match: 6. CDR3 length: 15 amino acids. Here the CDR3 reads CASSSGLAGGREQFF. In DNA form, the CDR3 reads TGTGCCAGCAGCTCTGGACTAGCGGGAGGGCGGGAGCAGTTCTTC.

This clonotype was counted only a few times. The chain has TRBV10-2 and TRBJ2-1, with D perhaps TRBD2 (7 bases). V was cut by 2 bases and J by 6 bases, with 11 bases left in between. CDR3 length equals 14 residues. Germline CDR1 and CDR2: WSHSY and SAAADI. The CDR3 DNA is TGCGCCAGCAGTGAGGACGGGGGGCCCAATGAGCAGTTCTTC. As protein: CASSEDGGPNEQFF.